One sample yielded the 21 T cell receptor beta chains listed below, sequenced in a study of T cell responses to AZD1222 COVID-19 vaccine. Produced via immunoSEQ multiplex PCR; TCRdb's table is partial and in-frame only. The sample includes about 60,000 clones, 85% of them seen just once. This specimen was peripheral blood, taken on day 0 of AZD1222 vaccination. The origin of the receptors is an adult in good health.

The V gene is TRBV6-6, the J gene TRBJ1-5, with D hard to call. This CDR3 spans 13 amino acids. Germline CDR1 MNHNY, CDR2 SVGAGI (reference sequence). The germline V and J ends were trimmed by 2 bases and 7 bases, with 9 bases remaining between them. This CDR3 is CASSYRTGQPQHF. CDR3 bases: TGTGCCAGCAGTTACAGGACGGGGCAGCCCCAGCATTTT.

The chain joins TRBV12-3 or TRBV12-4 to TRBJ1-1; a weak D match, TRBD1 (5 bases). V was cut by 8 bases and J by 4 bases, with 11 bases left in between. The CDR3 is 12 amino acids. CDR3 loop: CASHPGRTEAFF. Here the CDR3 DNA reads TGTGCCAGCCACCCGGGGCGCACTGAAGCTTTCTTT.

The chain carries TRBV24-1 and TRBJ2-6; D gene uncertain. The germline V gene has CDR1 KGHDR and CDR2 SFDVKD. The CDR3 is 14 residues long. The V and J ends lost 4 bases and 3 bases respectively, with 6 bases between them. This CDR3 reads CATSDVDGANVLTF. CDR3 DNA: TGTGCCACCAGTGACGTAGATGGGGCCAACGTCCTGACTTTC.

The sample holds one count of this clone. The CDR3 loop reads CAISGQGYGYTF. Here the CDR3 DNA reads TGTGCCATCAGTGGACAGGGCTATGGCTACACCTTC. V is TRBV10-3 and J is TRBJ1-2, with 7 bases lining up with TRBD1. With 4 bases clipped from V and 4 bases from J, the junction kept 0 bases outside the gene matches. CDR3 length: 12 residues. Germline V gene data show CDR1 as ENHRY and CDR2 as SYGVKD.

The V and J genes are TRBV10-3 and TRBJ1-5; the D gene is possibly TRBD1 (6 bases). CDR3 length: 15 amino acids. CDR1 and CDR2 from the germline V gene are ENHRY and SYGVKD. V lost 5 bases to trimming and J lost 3 bases, with 14 bases between them. DNA for the CDR3: TGTGCCATCAGTACTGGGGGGCCGGTCAATCAGCCCCAGCATTTT. It specifies CAISTGGPVNQPQHF.

Only a few counts were recorded for this clone. The CDR3: CASSLGPPISPQHF. The CDR3 DNA follows: TGTGCCAGCAGCTTGGGGCCACCCATCTCACCCCAGCATTTT. This chain joins TRBV5-5 and TRBJ1-5; D is ambiguous. The length of the CDR3 is 14 residues. Germline assignment: CDR1 SGHKS and CDR2 YYEKEE (reference sequence). Trimming took off 0 bases at V and 10 bases at J, with 14 bases between the two ends.

This rearrangement joins TRBV14 to TRBJ2-1, with D possibly called TRBD1 or TRBD2 (6 bases each). The V gene's germline CDR1 is SGHDN and CDR2 FVKESK. V was shortened by 1 base and J by 3 bases, with 10 bases between the two germline ends. The CDR3 spans 15 residues. CDR3 DNA sequence: TGTGCCAGCAGCCAAGCCGGGGGCCACTACAATGAGCAGTTCTTC. Its protein product is CASSQAGGHYNEQFF.

The V gene is TRBV25-1, the J gene TRBJ2-2; the D gene could be TRBD1 or TRBD2 (5 bases each). CDR3 size: 17 residues. CDR1 is MGHDK and CDR2 is SYGVNS in the germline V gene. V was cut by 6 bases and J by 5 bases, with 22 bases left in between. The CDR3 sequence: CASSRDVILSGTGELFF. The CDR3 DNA reads TGTGCCAGCAGCCGGGACGTTATTCTATCAGGAACCGGGGAGCTGTTTTTT.

This rearrangement joins TRBV19 to TRBJ1-2, with TRBD1 as a possible D gene (6 bases). V lost 7 bases to trimming and J lost 1 base, with 10 bases between them. CDR3 length: 13 amino acids. Germline CDR1 and CDR2: LNHDA and SQIVND (reference sequence). CDR3 residues: CASKGEDNYGYTF. DNA of the CDR3: TGTGCCAGTAAGGGGGAGGATAACTATGGCTACACCTTC. Full variable domain (remainder filled in from reference TRBV19 and TRBJ1-2): DGGITQSPKYLFRKEGQNVTLSCEQNLNHDAMYWYRQDPGQGLRLIYYSQIVNDFQKGDIAEGYSVSREKKESFPLTVTSAQKNPTAFYLCASKGEDNYGYTFGSGTRLTVV.

J is TRBJ1-5 and V is TRBV7-3; the match to TRBD1 covers 9 bases. J lost 2 bases, V lost 5 bases, and 10 bases had no gene match. This CDR3 spans 17 amino acids. Germline CDR1 reads SGHTA; CDR2 reads FQGTGA. This CDR3 reads CASSRPSGQGGNQPQHF. The CDR3 nucleotides are TGTGCCAGCAGCAGACCCTCGGGACAGGGAGGCAATCAGCCCCAGCATTTT.

The chain is built from TRBV29-1 and TRBJ2-3, with D possibly TRBD2 on 6 matching bases. Germline CDR1 reads SQVTM; CDR2 reads ANQGSEA. The CDR3 totals 15 residues. The V end was cut by 3 bases, the J end by 0 bases, with 13 bases between. CDR3 DNA sequence: TGCAGCGTTGATTTATTGGGACTCAGCACAGATACGCAGTATTTT. Protein product: CSVDLLGLSTDTQYF.

The chain couples TRBV6-2 or TRBV6-3 to TRBJ1-6; unclear D gene. CDR1 and CDR2 from the germline V gene are MNHEY and SVGEGT. This CDR3 has 16 residues. The V gene lost 0 bases and the J gene lost 13 bases, with 19 bases spanning the gap. The CDR3 coding sequence is TGTGCCAGCAGTTACTCCCTCGACGTGGGGTTCTCTCCCCTCCACTTT. Its protein is CASSYSLDVGFSPLHF.

The gene calls are TRBV7-6 and TRBJ2-3, with a possible D match to TRBD1 (5 bases). CDR3 size: 15 residues. Germline CDR1 reads SGHVS; CDR2 reads FNYEAQ. The ends were cut back, 2 bases at V and 2 bases at J, with 11 bases in the middle. The CDR3 is CASSLSQGSTDTQYF. The CDR3 coding sequence is TGTGCCAGCAGCTTAAGTCAGGGCTCCACAGATACGCAGTATTTT.

This clone showed up just a few times. The chain couples TRBV5-8 to TRBJ1-2, with D maybe TRBD1 (6 bases). V dropped 2 bases and J dropped 4 bases, with 9 bases sitting between them. Germline CDR1 is SGHTS and CDR2 is YDEGEE. The CDR3 covers 13 residues. The CDR3 DNA sequence: TGTGCCAGCAGCTTTCAGGGGCTCTATGGCTACACCTTC. This encodes CASSFQGLYGYTF.

This rearrangement joins TRBV30 to TRBJ1-4, with D possibly TRBD1 on 6 matching bases. Deletions cut 0 bases from V and 0 bases from J, with 11 bases between. The CDR3 consists of 16 residues. Germline V gene data show CDR1 as GTSNPN and CDR2 as SVGIG (reference sequence). Here the CDR3 reads CAWSVRGWATNEKLFF. The CDR3 DNA sequence: TGTGCCTGGAGTGTAAGGGGGTGGGCAACTAATGAAAAACTGTTTTTT.

The chain uses TRBV27 and TRBJ2-1; TRBD2 might be the D (5 bases). Germline V lookup: CDR1 MNHEY, CDR2 SMNVEV (reference sequence). The CDR3 totals 15 residues. Trimming took off 1 base at V and 8 bases at J, with 15 bases between the two ends. CDR3 loop: CASSLFFRGRDEQFF. In nucleotides, the CDR3 is TGTGCCAGCAGTTTATTTTTTCGGGGTAGGGATGAGCAGTTCTTC.

J is TRBJ1-6 and V is TRBV7-9; D is undetermined. V lost 4 bases and J 7 bases, leaving 17 bases between the germline ends. In germline, CDR1 is SEHNR, CDR2 FQNEAQ (reference sequence). The CDR3 covers 16 residues. This CDR3 is CASSSFGGLENSPLHF. CDR3 nucleotides: TGTGCCAGCAGCTCCTTTGGAGGGTTGGAGAATTCACCCCTCCACTTT.

This clone has more than one count but fewer than ten. The chain couples TRBV9 to TRBJ2-5; D remains unclear. The V gene's germline CDR1 is SGDLS and CDR2 YYNGEE. The CDR3 covers 14 residues. Trimming cost V 3 bases and J 7 bases, with 16 bases left between them. This chain's CDR3 is CASSGSGPSGTQYF. As DNA, the CDR3 is TGTGCCAGCAGCGGGAGTGGGCCTTCAGGGACCCAGTACTTC.

The gene calls are TRBV19 and TRBJ2-7; 7 bases align to TRBD1. V trimming: 3 bases; J trimming: 0 bases; junction bases outside the gene matches: 11. From germline, CDR1 is LNHDA and CDR2 SQIVND (reference sequence). The CDR3 sequence is 17 residues long. The CDR3 sequence: CASSIVGQGVTSYEQYF. The CDR3 DNA is TGTGCCAGTAGTATTGTGGGGCAGGGGGTAACCTCCTACGAGCAGTACTTC.

The genes are TRBV29-1 and TRBJ2-6; no definite D call. V dropped 4 bases and J dropped 0 bases, with 1 base sitting between them. The CDR3 runs to 12 residues. Germline V gives CDR1 SQVTM, CDR2 ANQGSEA. For the CDR3, the DNA is TGCAGCGTTGGCTCTGGGGCCAACGTCCTGACTTTC. Translated: CSVGSGANVLTF.

This clone was observed a handful of times. The chain is built from TRBV9 and TRBJ2-3; 9 bases are shared with TRBD2. The CDR3 contains 16 residues. Per germline, CDR1 SGDLS and CDR2 YYNGEE. The V and J ends lost 1 base and 1 base, in that order; junction bases with no gene match: 4. This CDR3 reads CASSVMASGGTDTQYF. The CDR3, as DNA: TGTGCCAGCAGCGTAATGGCTAGCGGGGGCACAGATACGCAGTATTTT. Together with reference TRBV9 and TRBJ2-3, the CDR3 gives the full variable domain: DSGVTQTPKHLITATGQRVTLRCSPRSGDLSVYWYQQSLDQGLQFLIQYYNGEERAKGNILERFSAQQFPDLHSELNLSSLELGDSALYFCASSVMASGGTDTQYFGPGTRLTVL.